These T cell receptor beta chains were read from a single sample in a study of blood T cell repertoires in COVID-19. Repertoires were generated with immunoSEQ multiplex PCR, while TCRdb's copy carries only in-frame clones and drops some. Of 150,000 to 160,000 clones listed, 83% are singletons. Sequencing used peripheral blood. These receptors originate from a woman aged 60 to 75 with COVID-19, enrolled during active disease. CDR3s include the opening cysteine and the closing phenylalanine or tryptophan. D genes are given only for firm matches. Clone size is stated in some rows and not others, as once, few, many or a class when expanded.

J gene: TRBJ1-5; clone size: NA; D gene: TRBD1; V gene: TRBV19; CDR3 DNA: TGTGCCAGCCTGGACAGGGGGATGCGTCAGCCCCAGCATTTT; CDR3 protein: CASLDRGMRQPQHF
J gene: TRBJ1-5; clone size: NA; D gene: NA; V gene: TRBV19; CDR3 DNA: TGTGCCACCCTTGAGGGAGGGATGAGCAATCAGCCCCAGCATTTT; CDR3 protein: CATLEGGMSNQPQHF
J gene: TRBJ1-2; clone size: NA; D gene: TRBD1; V gene: TRBV3-1/TRBV3-2; CDR3 DNA: TGTGCCAGCAGCCCGACAGGGGGTAGCTATGGCTACACCTTC; CDR3 protein: CASSPTGGSYGYTF
J gene: TRBJ1-5; clone size: few; D gene: NA; V gene: TRBV10-3; CDR3 DNA: TGTGCCATCCGGGACTCATCCTGGGGGCAGCCCCAGCATTTT; CDR3 protein: CAIRDSSWGQPQHF
J gene: TRBJ1-4; clone size: once; D gene: TRBD1; V gene: TRBV6-5; CDR3 DNA: TGTGCCAGCAGGAAAATCGGGACAGGGAATGAAAAACTGTTTTTT; CDR3 protein: CASRKIGTGNEKLFF
J gene: TRBJ1-1; clone size: NA; D gene: NA; V gene: TRBV29-1; CDR3 DNA: TGCAGCGTTGCTTCGGGAGGGCAGTATACTGAAGCTTTCTTT; CDR3 protein: CSVASGGQYTEAFF
J gene: TRBJ1-2; clone size: NA; D gene: NA; V gene: TRBV12-3/TRBV12-4; CDR3 DNA: TGTGCCAGCAGTTTAGGGGCAGGGGATGGCTACACCTTC; CDR3 protein: CASSLGAGDGYTF
J gene: TRBJ2-1; clone size: NA; D gene: NA; V gene: TRBV9; CDR3 DNA: TGTGCCAGCAGCGTAGAATCAGGGGCCTATGAGCAGTTCTTC; CDR3 protein: CASSVESGAYEQFF
J gene: TRBJ2-1; clone size: NA; D gene: TRBD2; V gene: TRBV7-8; CDR3 DNA: TGTGCCAGCAGCTTAGCACTCCTCGGGACTAGCGGGGGCCCCGCCTACAATGAGCAGTTCTTC; CDR3 protein: CASSLALLGTSGGPAYNEQFF
J gene: TRBJ2-2; clone size: NA; D gene: NA; V gene: TRBV3-1/TRBV3-2; CDR3 DNA: TGTGCCAGCAGCCAACTTATTAACACCGGGGAGCTGTTTTTT; CDR3 protein: CASSQLINTGELFF
J gene: TRBJ2-2; clone size: NA; D gene: TRBD2; V gene: TRBV2; CDR3 DNA: TGTGCCAGCAGTGGCCGGACTAGCGGGGCTGGGGAGCTGTTTTTT; CDR3 protein: CASSGRTSGAGELFF
J gene: TRBJ1-1; clone size: NA; D gene: NA; V gene: TRBV6-5; CDR3 DNA: TGTGCCATCCAGGCCGGGGTGAACACTGAAGCTTTCTTT; CDR3 protein: CAIQAGVNTEAFF
J gene: TRBJ1-4; clone size: NA; D gene: NA; V gene: TRBV18; CDR3 DNA: TGTGCCAGCTCATCACAGGCGGGGACGGATAATGAAAAACTGTTTTTT; CDR3 protein: CASSSQAGTDNEKLFF
J gene: TRBJ1-6; clone size: once; D gene: NA; V gene: TRBV9; CDR3 DNA: TGTGCCAGCAGCGTAAGAGCAGGGGAGACTAATTCACCCCTCCACTTT; CDR3 protein: CASSVRAGETNSPLHF
J gene: TRBJ2-5; clone size: NA; D gene: NA; V gene: TRBV3-1/TRBV3-2; CDR3 DNA: TGTGCCAGCAGCCAACAGACCGCCGGGGAGACCCAGTACTTC; CDR3 protein: CASSQQTAGETQYF
J gene: TRBJ1-2; clone size: NA; D gene: TRBD1; V gene: TRBV3-1/TRBV3-2; CDR3 DNA: TGTGCCAGCAGCCAACTGGGGACAGGGTTCGTCGGCTACACCTTC; CDR3 protein: CASSQLGTGFVGYTF